Sequencing of this T cell receptor beta chain was carried out in a study of CXCR3-negative and CXCR3-positive naive CD8 T cells (dated by TCRdb to about 2019). With regard to the full study: In total, approximately 130 million TRB reads were obtained, corresponding to roughly 1.5 +/- 0.3 million reads per library. Data from around 11 donors, pooled across two independent experiments, went into the diversity and physicochemical repertoire analyses. TRBV-TRBJ cluster analysis included naive subsets from 5 donors and memory cells from 3 donors. Broader findings and caveats from the paper: Similar TRBV-TRBJ usage was shown by naive CXCR3-negative and CXCR3-positive cells from the same donor, whereas distinct patterns were shown by memory cells. CXCR3 expression partially decreased after cryopreservation, so most assays used freshly isolated PBMCs. Because surface CD5, which is linked to self-reactivity in mice, was comparable between the naive subsets, TCR interaction strength was also inferred from TRB CDR3 physicochemical properties. Both naive subsets had comparably high repertoire diversity, while memory CD8+ T cells had much lower repertoire diversity. Compared with CXCR3-negative naive cells, CXCR3-positive naive cells had TRB CDR3s with higher hydrophobicity (lower Kidera factor 4), lower energy, and higher strength and volume indices.

A note on this clonotype: No antigen is known for it.

Each CD8+ T cell subset was flow-sorted in triplicate, with some 300,000 cells per subset placed directly into RLT lysis buffer. To keep memory contaminants out, a stringent definition of naive CD8+ T cells was applied: CD45RO-CCR7+CD27+CD95-. Peripheral blood mononuclear cells were isolated from buffy coats using standard density gradient centrifugation. Naive CXCR3-negative and CXCR3-positive CD8+ T cells were flow-sorted on a FACSAria III. Total RNA was extracted from sorted cells with an RNeasy Mini Kit. In the germline V gene (reference sequence), CDR1 corresponds to SEHNR and CDR2 to FQNEAQ. From the cysteine through the phenylalanine, the CDR3 covers 15 amino acids. DNA was not recorded. Sequencing instrument: NextSeq 550. The Human TCR Profiling Kit (MiLaboratory) was used to make UMI-labeled 5' RACE TRB cDNA libraries. cDNA synthesis used the entire amount of extracted RNA, and PCR amplification then used the entire amount of cDNA produced. Libraries were prepared in parallel with an identical number of PCR cycles. Per the original workflow: With a minimum of two reads required per UMI, MIGEC and MiXCR pulled out about 50,000 +/- 10,000 unique UMI-labeled TRB cDNA molecules from each library. On average, each library contained about 40,000 +/- 10,000 functional in-frame TRB CDR3 nucleotide clonotypes without stop codons. After downsampling to 5000 UMI-labeled TRB molecules per sample, diversity metrics such as normalized Shannon-Wiener and Chao1 were calculated in VDJtools. Clonotype-size-weighted physicochemical properties of the central five CDR3 residues (interaction energy, strength, volume and Kidera factor 4) were computed in VDJtools. Following reprocessing of the reads by TCRdb, the data hold one row per CDR3 protein sequence and no DNA is available. The V and J calls were determined by TCRdb, not by the authors. The sample's records list 150,000 to 170,000 distinct CDR3 sequences. Nearly 0.5% of the sample belongs to the ten largest clones.

The receptor was isolated from a human donor in good health. Some clones in this sample may be carry-over from other donors' samples. This chain joins TRBV7-9 to TRBJ2-5; TCRdb reports TRBD1, a call that lacks DNA to check it against. Sequencing was performed on naive CXCR3+ CD8+ T cells from blood. Sample cell subset or site, as interpreted from the label and publication: CD45RO-CCR7+CD27+CD95- naive CD8+ T cells expressing CXCR3 (TNR3+). The CDR3 reads as follows: CASSLQGAAWETQYF. Full variable domain (CDR3 extended with the reference TRBV7-9 and TRBJ2-5 proteins): DTGVSQNPRHKITKRGQNVTFRCDPISEHNRLYWYRQTLGQGPEFLTYFQNEAQLEKSRLLSDRFSAERPKGSFSTLEIQRTEQGDSAMYLCASSLQGAAWETQYFGPGTRLLVL.